This entry features one TCR beta chain sequence. This clonotype has ten or more counts. It has no known antigen specificity. No quality values exist for individual bases; no much larger clone is one base distant. The sample comes from a study of human T cells and chemical hapten exposure (dated by TCRdb to the early 2020s). About the full investigation: For sensitization, 2% DPC in acetone was applied to a 2 cm by 2 cm area of upper inner arm skin. Throughout the approximately 25-week study period, patients were also given weekly therapeutic DPC doses on the scalp. Patch testing was done on the upper back using Finn chambers containing 0.01% DPC, and results were scored after 6 days according to International Contact Dermatitis Research Group standards. Alopecia areata with under or over 50% scalp involvement, alopecia totalis and alopecia universalis were represented in the patient cohort, which was mostly female. Libraries were pooled for sequencing, and variation in per-sample TCR yields was attributed mainly to small differences in library volumes within the pool. The study tracked peripheral blood TCR repertoire changes in vivo during primary and secondary sensitization to the hapten diphenylcyclopropenone (DPC) in alopecia patients. Blood samples were taken from patients before sensitization (week 0) and then at 2, 6 and about 24 weeks after DPC sensitization. For TCR sequencing, blood came from 25 to 30 alopecia patients at anywhere from one to four time points (pre-sensitization, 2, 6 and 24 weeks). What the research found in general, with its limitations: Compared with pre-sensitization or healthy control sets, expanded TCRs formed significantly more large CDR3 similarity clusters, which is consistent with antigen-driven responses. Because every patient had alopecia, a presumed autoimmune disease, the patients' immune response might differ from that of healthy individuals. After repeated subsampling, changes were observed in the strength of the expansion versus patch-test correlation and in the threshold at which the correlation became significant. DPC sensitization did not change the number of TCRs with a frequency above 1 in 1000, and there was no evidence of changes in global repertoire structure. A positive correlation was found between the number of PT1 expanded TCRs and patch test score, with significance reached at thresholds 8, 16 and 32 but not 4.

Reading from cysteine to phenylalanine, the CDR3 counts 14 amino acids. The read is trimmed to its CDR3 DNA, 42 bases read in frame from base 1. Sequences SGHTA (CDR1) and FQGNSA (CDR2) are obtained from the germline V gene. Compared with germline, V lacks 5 bases and J lacks 5 bases; bases without a gene match: 7. The meaning of the sample's time point label: patch test 1, 2 weeks after DPC sensitization. Interpreted using the paper, the treatment or condition label stands for: therapeutic diphenylcyclopropenone sensitization with weekly scalp DPC. Blood at each patch-test visit was drawn before the patch test was applied. To be eligible, patients had to be aged 18 to 70, diagnosed with alopecia and judged suitable for DPC therapy, while pregnant patients were excluded. Unfractionated whole blood was collected in Tempus Blood RNA tubes, and total RNA was extracted from that blood. Receptor amplification or capture employed RACE. Sequencing used a NextSeq 500. Library preparation attached unique molecular identifiers to individual cDNA molecules for quantitative, reproducible TCR counting. From each blood RNA sample, both TCR alpha and TCR beta chains were sequenced. In the paper's pipeline: A median of around 100,000 TCRs per sample was observed, with a range of 23,224 to 690,600. The Decombinator software suite was used to annotate the V, J and CDR3 of the TCR reads. For PS versus PT1 abundance plots, all samples were subsampled to the same number of TCRs (28,000). TCRs were defined as expanded if absent before sensitization and observed at least eight times at the 2-week time point. TCRdb reanalyzed the raw reads on its own, using fastp at Q25 for trimming and MiXCR for clone calling, and kept in-frame beta chains. Rows are unified per CDR3 protein, each entry keeping the most common DNA and genes. These V and J calls are TCRdb output, not the study's own analysis. This sample comprises some 340,000 distinct CDR3 sequences, approximately 6.3% of them detected only once. 7% to 10% of the sample is taken by the ten largest.

This TCR came from a young woman with alopecia areata. Some clones in this sample may be carry-over from other donors' samples. Here the sequenced sample was whole blood, taken in connection with sensitization to the hapten diphenylcyclopropenone (DPC). Here the chain combines TRBV7-2 and TRBJ2-3, with 7 bases matching TRBD2. The DNA sequence follows: TGTGCCAGCAGCCCCGGACTAGAAGTAGATACGCAGTATTTT. Translated, this is CASSPGLEVDTQYF.